Given below is one TCR beta chain in context. This specimen comes from a study of T cell changes during pregnancy in multiple sclerosis. Produced via immunoSEQ multiplex PCR; TCRdb's table is partial and in-frame only. Of about 87,000 clones in the sample, around 95% were seen once. This CDR3 contains 14 residues. V was shortened by 1 base and J by 7 bases, with 8 bases between the two germline ends. The germline V gene encodes CDR1 LNHNV and CDR2 YYDKDF (reference sequence). The specimen was peripheral blood, collected in the third trimester of pregnancy. The TCR was taken from a female donor in good health, enrolled as a control in a pregnancy study. The rearrangement links TRBV15 to TRBJ1-6; D gene uncertain. The CDR3 here is CATSRGAENSPLHF. The CDR3 DNA follows: TGTGCCACCAGCAGAGGGGCCGAAAATTCACCCCTCCACTTT. Full variable domain (rest looked up from reference TRBV15 and TRBJ1-6): DAMVIQNPRYQVTQFGKPVTLSCSQTLNHNVMYWYQQKSSQAPKLLFHYYDKDFNNEADTPDNFQSRRPNTSFCFLDIRSPGLGDTAMYLCATSRGAENSPLHFGNGTRLTVT.